The clone carrying this T cell receptor beta chain came up a few times. Compared with germline, one end of the junction differs, possibly owing to a read error. The data were taken from a study of blood T cell repertoires in COVID-19. Data came from immunoSEQ multiplex PCR; TCRdb stores just in-frame clones and leaves some out. This table holds about 440,000 clones, roughly 85% found once. Enrolled through a virtual design, the participants were between 18 and 89 years of age and came from about two dozen US areas. The sample comprised PBMCs or T cells enriched from blood (not recorded which). The sequence derives from a woman between 18 and 29 years old with acute COVID-19.

The chain's CDR3 is CASSQEVSGGRGLVF. CDR3 sequence (DNA): TGCGCCAGCAGCCAAGAAGTTAGCGGGGGGCGGGGCTTGGTCTTC. The chain employs TRBV4-3 and TRBJ2-1; 10 positions agree with TRBD2. The CDR3 is made up of 15 amino acids. Germline CDR1 LGHNA, CDR2 YSLEER.